This is a list of T cell receptor beta chains from one sample in a study of shared clonotypes between healthy human individuals. Sequencing was performed with immunoSEQ multiplex PCR; in TCRdb, only in-frame clones are kept and a portion is missing. The sample carries hundreds of thousands of clones, 90% to 97% recorded once. The sample taken for sequencing was naive CD8+ T cells sorted from blood. The receptors come from a woman aged 25 to 39 in good health. The CDR3 runs from the conserved cysteine through the conserved F or W.

v_gene | CDR3aa
TRBV15 | CATSWFSTDTQYF
TRBV7-6 | CASSLAGPGEQYF
TRBV14 | CASSRQGRAMYEQYF
TRBV7-3 | CASSLNGQKGEQFF
TRBV2 | CASSERGLAVGISSTDTQYF
TRBV7-9 | CASLDGLAGVSGELFF
TRBV5-6 | CASSGHRGSLVGNTEAFF
TRBV5-4 | CASSFVGGTEAFF
TRBV7-9 | CASSEFHRDTQYF
TRBV27 | CASRSTPYQETQYF
TRBV25-1 | CASSGGLTEAFF
TRBV19 | CASSIETGTVTRPQHF
TRBV7-9 | CASSPSGDPLNEQFF
TRBV28 | CASSFTGGGYTF
TRBV11-2 | CASTNHRGRQGVYGYTF
TRBV6-5 | CASSTGGYQYEQYF
TRBV27 | CASSWTSGSNEQYF
TRBV5-1 | CASSLVGEYTEAFF
TRBV15 | CATSRDRFNQPQHF
TRBV27 | CASCETGCYEQYF
TRBV13 | CASSLRTGLIDEQYF
TRBV7-9 | CASSIGGGNTEAFF
TRBV28 | CASSPAGGSQPQHF
TRBV13 | CASSHRGGSSYEQYF
TRBV4-1 | CASSQGSLAGVYEQYF
TRBV9 | CASSAGEPRRPQYF
TRBV13 | CASSPRLGYEQYF
TRBV7-8 | CASSPHVDSPSYNEQFF
TRBV27 | CASSFSPGSGANEQFF
TRBV13 | CASSRTDRGYYEQYF
TRBV6-5 | CASPKLEPYEQYF
TRBV29-1 | CSVSGAFTEQYF
TRBV10-2 | CASSLGVYEQYF
TRBV27 | CASSSTPYEQYF
TRBV5-1 | CASSLGGLASSYEQYF
TRBV9 | CASSEGVNNQPQHF
TRBV27 | CASSLLGTGYGYTF
TRBV4-2 | CASSQETGVQPQHF
TRBV5-6 | CASSGGTLQKADTQYF
TRBV5-1 | CASSTDSADTQYF
TRBV7-8 | CASSLAISLGLAGGQVEQYF
TRBV30 | CAWSVSGTGGPSTEAFF
TRBV27 | CASSQGSTGRIYGYTF
TRBV21-1 | CASLSGAGREQYF
TRBV28 | CASSSTGGTQYF
TRBV7-2 | CASSLAHEETQYF
TRBV27 | CASSFTGASNQPQHF
TRBV6-1 | CASSEVPGPLSGANVLTF
TRBV5-1 | CASSPGGQGVHSNQPQHF
TRBV15 | CATSNPRVSGNTIYF